The 22 T cell receptor beta chains given below trace back to one sample, sequenced in a study of blood T cell repertoires in COVID-19 (dated by TCRdb to about 2020). Receptor amplification or capture employed the immunoSEQ multiplex PCR assay. The table was pulled from immuneACCESS by TCRdb, which kept in-frame rearrangements only. Such tables lose some clones; where checked, under half of the loss comes from unresolved V genes, and the rest has no known cause. The sample includes approximately 240,000 clones, with 65% to 85% observed a single time. Clones ranked in the top ten supply approximately 5.7% of the sample. The specimen sequenced was peripheral blood. These receptors were taken from a human donor in a cohort sampled during active COVID-19.

This rearrangement joins TRBV2 to TRBJ1-6; TRBD1 agrees at 9 bases. This CDR3 is 15 amino acids long. Losses at the gene ends were 3 bases for V and 10 bases for J; bases not matched to a gene: 7. In germline, CDR1 is SNHLY, CDR2 FYNNEI. CDR3 amino acids: CASSERGQGMSPLHF. CDR3 nucleotides: TGTGCCAGCAGTGAGAGGGGACAGGGAATGTCACCCCTCCACTTT.

This clone was detected once. V is TRBV3-1 (or the pseudogene TRBV3-2) and J is TRBJ1-2, with 9 bases lining up with TRBD1. The CDR3 totals 16 residues. V lost 0 bases and J lost 7; bases outside the gene matches: 9. Per germline, CDR1 LGHDT and CDR2 YNNKEL (reference sequence). CDR3 sequence: CASSQDGLQGAGGYTF. CDR3 coding DNA: TGTGCCAGCAGCCAAGATGGCTTACAGGGGGCAGGTGGCTACACCTTC.

The chain employs TRBV5-4 and TRBJ1-1; D not resolved. Germline values: CDR1 SGHNT, CDR2 YYREEE (reference sequence). This CDR3 comprises 13 residues. Trimming removed 0 bases at V and 5 bases at J, with 8 bases between. The CDR3 reads CASSLGSGTEAFF. The CDR3 DNA reads TGTGCCAGCAGCTTGGGTTCGGGGACTGAAGCTTTCTTT.

The chain couples TRBV10-3 to TRBJ2-5; TRBD2 matches at 11 bases. J was trimmed by 2 bases and V by 6 bases; bases with no gene match: 8. The CDR3 length is 16 residues. The germline CDR1 and CDR2 sequences are ENHRY and SYGVKD. CDR3: CAIRKTGTSGQETQYF. For the CDR3, the DNA is TGTGCCATCAGAAAGACCGGGACTAGCGGACAAGAGACCCAGTACTTC.

V gene TRBV6-4 combines with J gene TRBJ1-6; 7 bases are a match to TRBD1. CDR3 length equals 14 residues. Germline CDR1 reads MRHNA; CDR2 reads SNTAGT. V lost 5 bases to trimming and J lost 5 bases; unmatched junction nucleotides: 3. The CDR3 spells CASSRDRDNSPLHF. CDR3 coding DNA: TGTGCCAGCAGTAGGGACAGAGATAATTCACCCCTCCACTTT.

The genes are TRBV27 and TRBJ2-7; 9 bases agree with TRBD2. CDR1 MNHEY and CDR2 SMNVEV come from the germline V gene (reference sequence). The CDR3 has 14 residues. The junction had 6 bases not matched to a gene; V was cut back by 6 bases and J by 3 bases. In DNA form, the CDR3 reads TGTGCCAGCAGACTAGCGGGCCGGCTCTACGAGCAGTACTTC. Its protein is CASRLAGRLYEQYF.

The chain uses TRBV7-9 and TRBJ2-1; 15 positions match TRBD2. The V gene end was trimmed by 2 bases and the J gene end by 2 bases; junction bases not matched to a gene: 7. Germline V gene sequence: CDR1 SEHNR, CDR2 FQNEAQ (reference sequence). The CDR3 spans 19 residues. In DNA form, the CDR3 reads TGTGCCAGCAGCTTACTAGCAGGGACTAGCGGGAGGCCCTACAATGAGCAGTTCTTC. It translates to CASSLLAGTSGRPYNEQFF.

V and J are TRBV10-3 and TRBJ2-3; 7 nucleotides match TRBD2. V was clipped by 6 bases and J by 2 bases; unmatched bases: 8. CDR3 length equals 15 residues. Per the germline V gene, CDR1 is ENHRY and CDR2 is SYGVKD. The CDR3 DNA follows: TGTGCCATCAGGGGGGGGTCCCGACACACAGATACGCAGTATTTT. Its translation: CAIRGGSRHTDTQYF.

This rearrangement joins TRBV7-2 to TRBJ2-5; maybe TRBD2 (6 bases). Germline V CDR1 and CDR2: SGHTA, FQGNSA. Between the trimmed V and J ends, which lost 5 bases and 0 bases, there was a span of 13 bases. This CDR3 is 15 amino acids long. The CDR3 reads CASSLSGRYQETQYF. The CDR3 DNA reads as TGTGCCAGCAGCCTCTCAGGGAGGTACCAAGAGACCCAGTACTTC.

V gene TRBV27 combines with J gene TRBJ2-3, with D unclear. V was clipped by 5 bases and J by 6 bases, with 9 bases between them. The germline gives CDR1 MNHEY, CDR2 SMNVEV (reference sequence). The CDR3 runs to 12 residues. The CDR3 here is CASSALRDTQYF. CDR3 nucleotides: TGTGCCAGCAGTGCCCTGAGGGATACGCAGTATTTT.

The V and J genes are TRBV3-1 (or the pseudogene TRBV3-2) and TRBJ1-1; 8 bases match TRBD1. V shed 6 bases, J shed 0 bases, and the junction held 6 bases outside the gene matches. The CDR3 is made up of 15 amino acids. Germline CDR1 and CDR2: LGHDT and YNNKEL (reference sequence). CDR3 DNA sequence: TGTGCCAGCAGTCCCAGGGGGCAGTTGAACACTGAAGCTTTCTTT. Protein: CASSPRGQLNTEAFF.

The chain employs TRBV5-1 and TRBJ2-3; TRBD2 aligns across 7 bases. The CDR3 sequence is 14 residues long. J was trimmed by 3 bases and V by 1 base; bases with no gene match: 2. CDR1 SGHRS and CDR2 YFSETQ come from the germline V gene. The CDR3 sequence: CASSLTGRTDTQYF. CDR3 DNA sequence: TGCGCCAGCAGCTTGACCGGGAGGACAGATACGCAGTATTTT.

Concerning this clone: Other nucleotide sequences from this sample produce the same CDR3. The rearrangement links TRBV29-1 to TRBJ1-3; possibly TRBD1 for D (6 bases). Trimming removed 4 bases from V and 1 base from J, with 8 bases in between. From germline, CDR1 is SQVTM and CDR2 ANQGSEA. This CDR3 contains 13 residues. CDR3 sequence (DNA): TGCAGCGTTGGGCAGGGGTCTGGAAACACCATATATTTT. Amino acids: CSVGQGSGNTIYF.

The chain employs TRBV5-6 and TRBJ2-5; D is possibly TRBD2 (5 bases). This CDR3 has 15 amino acids. Germline CDR1 and CDR2: SGHDT and YYEEEE. V dropped 4 bases and J dropped 2 bases, with 15 bases sitting between them. CDR3 in amino acids: CASSQEGLLQETQYF. DNA for the CDR3: TGTGCCAGCAGCCAGGAAGGACTTCTTCAAGAGACCCAGTACTTC.

V gene TRBV3-1 (or the pseudogene TRBV3-2) combines with J gene TRBJ2-1, with TRBD2 matching 9 bases. The CDR3 has 14 residues. Germline CDR1 reads LGHDT; CDR2 reads YNNKEL (reference sequence). The J segment lost 7 bases and the V segment lost 2 bases, leaving 3 bases of the junction unmatched. Here the CDR3 DNA reads TGTGCCAGCAGCCAACTTAGCGGGAGTAATGAGCAGTTCTTC. This gives the protein CASSQLSGSNEQFF.

This clone turned up a few times. The chain joins TRBV28 to TRBJ1-6; 7 bases map to TRBD1. This CDR3 is built from 16 residues. Looked up from germline, CDR1 is MDHEN and CDR2 is SYDVKM. Trimming removed 7 bases from V and 8 bases from J; junction bases left unmatched: 14. The CDR3 bases are TGTGCCAGCAATATGGTTGGGGACAGTATCCATTCACCCCTCCACTTT. Translation: CASNMVGDSIHSPLHF.

The chain recombines TRBV7-9 with TRBJ2-7; 14 nucleotides align to TRBD2. The CDR3 sequence is 15 residues long. Germline CDR1 is SEHNR and CDR2 is FQNEAQ (reference sequence). V lost 5 bases, J lost 7 bases, and 7 bases stayed unmatched. The CDR3 DNA sequence: TGTGCCAGCAGCCCAAGACTAGCGGGAGGGAGGGAGCAGTACTTC. Residues: CASSPRLAGGREQYF.

The J gene is TRBJ2-2, the V gene TRBV12-3 or TRBV12-4; no firm D call. Trimming shortened V by 7 bases and J by 0 bases, and 6 bases separated the two germline ends. CDR3 length equals 13 residues. CDR3 loop: CASTLTNTGELFF. DNA for the CDR3: TGTGCCAGCACCCTAACGAACACCGGGGAGCTGTTTTTT.

This clone showed up just once. The genes are TRBV3-1 (or the pseudogene TRBV3-2) and TRBJ2-7; D is unresolved. Germline V gene sequence: CDR1 LGHDT, CDR2 YNNKEL (reference sequence). V dropped 4 bases and J dropped 2 bases, with 3 bases sitting between them. This CDR3 comprises 11 residues. The CDR3 region has the DNA TGTGCCAGCAGCCGTACCTACGAGCAGTACTTC. It codes for CASSRTYEQYF.

The chain combines TRBV7-9 with TRBJ1-2; maybe TRBD1 (6 bases). This CDR3 contains 16 residues. Germline-derived CDR1 and CDR2 are SEHNR and FQNEAQ (reference sequence). Trimming shortened V by 5 bases and J by 5 bases, and 21 bases separated the two germline ends. This CDR3 reads CASSPWGGRGKYGYTF. Written as DNA, the CDR3 is TGTGCCAGCAGCCCCTGGGGGGGCAGGGGAAAATATGGCTACACCTTC. The whole variable domain, filled in from reference TRBV7-9 and TRBJ1-2, reads DTGVSQNPRHKITKRGQNVTFRCDPISEHNRLYWYRQTLGQGPEFLTYFQNEAQLEKSRLLSDRFSAERPKGSFSTLEIQRTEQGDSAMYLCASSPWGGRGKYGYTFGSGTRLTVV.

The gene calls are TRBV6-5 and TRBJ2-1, with 8 bases identical to TRBD2. V was pared by 6 bases and J by 0 bases, with 4 bases of the junction left unmatched. The CDR3 length is 15 residues. Germline lookup yields CDR1 MNHEY and CDR2 SVGAGI. CDR3: CASRSGGLSYNEQFF. The CDR3 DNA follows: TGTGCCAGCAGAAGCGGGGGCCTCTCCTACAATGAGCAGTTCTTC.

The chain joins TRBV18 to TRBJ2-7, with a weak D call TRBD1 (5 bases). V was shortened by 3 bases and J by 1 base, with 13 bases between the two germline ends. CDR1 is KGHSH and CDR2 is LQKENI in the germline V gene. This CDR3 is built from 15 residues. The CDR3 sequence is CASSPPDKLSYEQYF. The CDR3 DNA reads TGTGCCAGCTCACCCCCGGACAAACTATCCTACGAGCAGTACTTC.